This T cell receptor beta chain was identified during a study of T-cell reconstitution after alpha-beta-depleted transplantation in children. This clonotype occurred many times. V lost 5 bases and J lost 2, with 17 bases in between. Germline CDR1 reads DFQATT; CDR2 reads SNEGSKA (reference sequence). This CDR3 is 15 amino acids long. Unique molecular identifiers were used in preparing the TCRbeta library. TCRdb reprocessed the PCR reads with MiXCR, giving one entry per CDR3 protein. The sample has around 600,000 distinct CDR3 sequences, around 17% seen once; the top ten hold approximately 1%. This sequence originates from a human donor who donated a stem cell graft to a child with acute myeloid leukemia. The sample consisted of PBMCs from the stem cell graft donor, taken from the stem cell graft. The V gene is TRBV20-1, the J gene TRBJ2-3; D is ambiguous. The CDR3 DNA is TGCAGTGCTGGCTCCTGGCTAGAATCCACAGATACGCAGTATTTT. It yields the protein CSAGSWLESTDTQYF.